This paragraph reports one T cell receptor beta chain. This specimen comes from a study of blood T cell repertoires in COVID-19. The J segment lost 4 bases and the V segment lost 5 bases, leaving 2 bases of the junction unmatched. This CDR3 comprises 13 residues. The germline CDR1 and CDR2 sequences are MDHEN and SYDVKM. Authors' analysis steps: The authors estimated nucleated cell counts from reference gene primer amplification. Generated by immunoSEQ multiplex PCR, the TCRdb table keeps only in-frame clones and is missing some. V and J calls and clone size come straight from that table; D and trimming were deduced from the DNA. Of around 300,000 clones in the sample, 75% to 90% were seen once.

The V and J genes are TRBV28 and TRBJ1-2, with 9 positions matching TRBD1. Material for sequencing was peripheral blood. This TCR derives from a woman in her 40s who had recovered from COVID-19. CDR3 nucleotide sequence: TGTGCCAGCAGTACAGGGGGCATCTATGGCTACACCTTC. It translates to CASSTGGIYGYTF.